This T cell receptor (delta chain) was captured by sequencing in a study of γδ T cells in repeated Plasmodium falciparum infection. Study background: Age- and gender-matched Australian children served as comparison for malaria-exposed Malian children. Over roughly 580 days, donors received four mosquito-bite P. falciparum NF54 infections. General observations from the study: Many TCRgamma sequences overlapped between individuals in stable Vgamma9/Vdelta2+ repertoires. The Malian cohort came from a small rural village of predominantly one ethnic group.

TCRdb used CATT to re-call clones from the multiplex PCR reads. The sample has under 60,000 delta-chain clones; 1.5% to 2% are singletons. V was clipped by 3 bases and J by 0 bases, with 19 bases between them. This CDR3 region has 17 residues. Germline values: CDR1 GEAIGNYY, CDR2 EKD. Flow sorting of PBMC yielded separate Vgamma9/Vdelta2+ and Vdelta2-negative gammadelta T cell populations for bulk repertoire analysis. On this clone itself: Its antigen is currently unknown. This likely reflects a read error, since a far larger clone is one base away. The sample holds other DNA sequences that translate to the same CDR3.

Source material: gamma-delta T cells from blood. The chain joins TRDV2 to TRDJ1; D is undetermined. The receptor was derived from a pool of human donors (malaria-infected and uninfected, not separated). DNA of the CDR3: TGTGCCTGTGACTCCCTGCAAGCGGGAGGGCACACCGATAAACTCATCTTT. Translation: CACDSLQAGGHTDKLIF.